The rows below give T cell receptor beta chains drawn from one sample of a study of molecular identifiers for immune sequencing clone quantification. Each CDR3 protein is one row after TCRdb ran MiXCR on the PCR reads. The table includes about half a million distinct CDR3 sequences, 20% to 25% detected once. The source material was naive CD8+ T cells from blood, with Jurkat cell RNA spiked in. The receptors derive from a human donor in good health. Some libraries in this study had Jurkat cell RNA spiked in. Each CDR3 is given with its conserved first and last residue. D genes are given only for firm matches. The size entry is marked missing in some rows and otherwise reads once, few, many or a size class.

cdr3_aa: CASSQAGSHPETQYF
cdr3_nt: TGTGCCAGCAGCCAAGCAGGGAGCCACCCAGAGACCCAGTACTTC
v_call: TRBV5-5
d_call: NA
clone_size: NA
j_call: TRBJ2-5

cdr3_aa: CASSQMTGGRLPQHF
cdr3_nt: TGCGCCAGCAGCCAAATGACAGGGGGCAGGTTACCCCAGCATTTT
v_call: TRBV4-1
d_call: TRBD1
clone_size: few
j_call: TRBJ1-5

cdr3_aa: CASSPAPGTGSSYEQYF
cdr3_nt: TGTGCCAGCAGCCCCGCCCCCGGGACAGGGAGCTCCTACGAGCAGTACTTC
v_call: TRBV5-4
d_call: TRBD1
clone_size: few
j_call: TRBJ2-7

cdr3_aa: CASSQDMTAHEQYF
cdr3_nt: TGCGCCAGCAGCCAAGATATGACAGCCCACGAGCAGTACTTC
v_call: TRBV4-3
d_call: NA
clone_size: many
j_call: TRBJ2-7

cdr3_aa: CASSVHPGGVGPSYEQYF
cdr3_nt: TGTGCCAGCAGCGTCCACCCTGGGGGGGTGGGGCCCTCCTACGAGCAGTACTTC
v_call: TRBV9
d_call: TRBD2
clone_size: NA
j_call: TRBJ2-7

cdr3_aa: CSARERGHSYEQYF
cdr3_nt: TGCAGTGCTCGGGAGAGGGGGCACTCCTACGAGCAGTACTTC
v_call: TRBV20-1
d_call: NA
clone_size: NA
j_call: TRBJ2-7

cdr3_aa: CSVPSRGTSDEGQDTQYF
cdr3_nt: TGCAGTGTACCCTCCAGAGGGACTAGCGATGAGGGGCAAGATACGCAGTATTTT
v_call: TRBV20-1
d_call: TRBD2
clone_size: many
j_call: TRBJ2-3

cdr3_aa: CASFFTGGETQYF
cdr3_nt: TGTGCCAGCTTTTTCACAGGGGGAGAGACCCAGTACTTC
v_call: TRBV6-1
d_call: TRBD1
clone_size: few
j_call: TRBJ2-5

cdr3_aa: CSARAGTLYEQYF
cdr3_nt: TGCAGTGCTAGAGCAGGGACCCTCTACGAGCAGTACTTC
v_call: TRBV20-1
d_call: NA
clone_size: NA
j_call: TRBJ2-7

cdr3_aa: CASSQGIAGGPVGELFF
cdr3_nt: TGTGCCAGCAGCCAAGGGATAGCGGGAGGGCCTGTCGGGGAGCTGTTTTTT
v_call: TRBV4-2
d_call: TRBD2
clone_size: once
j_call: TRBJ2-2

cdr3_aa: CVSSLAVGGTEAFF
cdr3_nt: TGTGTCAGCAGCTTAGCGGTGGGGGGCACTGAAGCTTTCTTT
v_call: TRBV7-9
d_call: NA
clone_size: NA
j_call: TRBJ1-1

cdr3_aa: CASSLRDEPPNTQYF
cdr3_nt: TGTGCCAGCAGTTTACGGGACGAACCGCCCAATACGCAGTATTTT
v_call: TRBV27
d_call: NA
clone_size: many
j_call: TRBJ2-3

cdr3_aa: CASSQGTGRLAYEQYF
cdr3_nt: TGCGCCAGCAGCCAAGGGACAGGCCGGCTGGCCTACGAGCAGTACTTC
v_call: TRBV5-1
d_call: TRBD1
clone_size: NA
j_call: TRBJ2-7

cdr3_aa: CASSLKTGTGADQPQHF
cdr3_nt: TGTGCCAGCAGTTTAAAAACCGGGACAGGGGCGGATCAGCCCCAGCATTTT
v_call: TRBV28
d_call: TRBD1
clone_size: few
j_call: TRBJ1-5

cdr3_aa: CAWREDRGDVYGYTF
cdr3_nt: TGTGCCTGGAGGGAGGACAGGGGAGACGTCTATGGCTACACCTTC
v_call: TRBV30
d_call: TRBD1
clone_size: NA
j_call: TRBJ1-2

cdr3_aa: CANGLSLAGGTDTQYF
cdr3_nt: TGTGCTAATGGCCTTTCCCTAGCGGGAGGCACAGATACGCAGTATTTT
v_call: TRBV12-5
d_call: TRBD2
clone_size: NA
j_call: TRBJ2-3

cdr3_aa: CASSFSPGRMVDEQFF
cdr3_nt: TGTGCCAGTAGTTTCAGCCCGGGACGGATGGTGGATGAGCAGTTCTTC
v_call: TRBV19
d_call: NA
clone_size: NA
j_call: TRBJ2-1

cdr3_aa: CASSLADRGTDTQYF
cdr3_nt: TGTGCCAGCAGCTTAGCGGACAGGGGGACAGATACGCAGTATTTT
v_call: TRBV7-6
d_call: TRBD1
clone_size: many
j_call: TRBJ2-3

cdr3_aa: CASSHLWRELETQYF
cdr3_nt: TGTGCCAGCAGCCATTTGTGGCGGGAGTTAGAGACCCAGTACTTC
v_call: TRBV3-2
d_call: NA
clone_size: NA
j_call: TRBJ2-5

cdr3_aa: CSTMAGDSYNEQFF
cdr3_nt: TGTTCCACCATGGCGGGAGACTCCTACAATGAGCAGTTCTTC
v_call: TRBV24-1
d_call: TRBD2
clone_size: once
j_call: TRBJ2-1

cdr3_aa: CASSQAGTLVFF
cdr3_nt: TGTGCCAGCAGCCAAGCGGGGACATTGGTGTTCTTC
v_call: TRBV4-2
d_call: NA
clone_size: many
j_call: TRBJ2-1

cdr3_aa: CASSSGFGTGAIDTEAFF
cdr3_nt: TGTGCCAGCAGCTCCGGGTTTGGGACAGGGGCGATAGACACTGAAGCTTTCTTT
v_call: TRBV3-1
d_call: TRBD1
clone_size: NA
j_call: TRBJ1-1

cdr3_aa: CASSLYGLANQPQHF
cdr3_nt: TGTGCCAGCAGCTTATATGGCTTGGCGAATCAGCCCCAGCATTTT
v_call: TRBV11-2
d_call: NA
clone_size: few
j_call: TRBJ1-5

cdr3_aa: CASSGWGTDGNEQFF
cdr3_nt: TGCGCCAGCAGCGGCTGGGGTACCGACGGCAATGAGCAGTTCTTC
v_call: TRBV4-1
d_call: NA
clone_size: few
j_call: TRBJ2-1

cdr3_aa: CASSTPDRANTGELFF
cdr3_nt: TGTGCCAGCAGCACACCGGACAGGGCGAACACCGGGGAGCTGTTTTTT
v_call: TRBV5-4
d_call: TRBD1
clone_size: few
j_call: TRBJ2-2

cdr3_aa: CAWRDLTGELFF
cdr3_nt: TGTGCCTGGAGGGACCTAACCGGGGAGCTGTTTTTT
v_call: TRBV30
d_call: NA
clone_size: NA
j_call: TRBJ2-2

cdr3_aa: CASSESGRWETQYF
cdr3_nt: TGCGCCAGCAGTGAGTCGGGGCGTTGGGAGACCCAGTACTTC
v_call: TRBV10-2
d_call: NA
clone_size: NA
j_call: TRBJ2-5

cdr3_aa: CASSNSFITDRAKRAFF
cdr3_nt: TGTGCCAGCAGCAATTCATTTATTACCGACAGGGCAAAGAGAGCTTTCTTT
v_call: TRBV28
d_call: TRBD1
clone_size: many
j_call: TRBJ1-1

cdr3_aa: CASSQVNPGANVLTF
cdr3_nt: TGCGCCAGCAGCCAAGTTAACCCTGGGGCCAACGTCCTGACTTTC
v_call: TRBV4-1
d_call: NA
clone_size: many
j_call: TRBJ2-6

cdr3_aa: CASSQDLLVGIYGYTF
cdr3_nt: TGTGCCAGCAGCCAAGATCTATTGGTAGGAATCTATGGCTACACCTTC
v_call: TRBV4-2
d_call: NA
clone_size: many
j_call: TRBJ1-2

cdr3_aa: CASSERGQGSLVFF
cdr3_nt: TGTGCCAGCAGCGAACGGGGACAGGGATCGTTAGTGTTTTTT
v_call: TRBV13
d_call: TRBD1
clone_size: few
j_call: TRBJ1-4

cdr3_aa: CASSQSTGGAEAFF
cdr3_nt: TGCGCCAGCAGCCAATCGACAGGGGGGGCTGAAGCTTTCTTT
v_call: TRBV4-1
d_call: TRBD1
clone_size: many
j_call: TRBJ1-1

cdr3_aa: CASSIGFVSGDLVQPQHF
cdr3_nt: TGTGCCAGTAGTATAGGTTTCGTGTCAGGGGATCTGGTTCAGCCCCAGCATTTT
v_call: TRBV19
d_call: NA
clone_size: NA
j_call: TRBJ1-5

cdr3_aa: CASNVDDRTGSDTQYF
cdr3_nt: TGTGCCAGCAACGTAGACGACCGAACAGGGTCCGATACGCAGTATTTT
v_call: TRBV9
d_call: NA
clone_size: few
j_call: TRBJ2-3

cdr3_aa: CASSLGASGPRKGQYF
cdr3_nt: TGTGCCAGCAGCTTGGGCGCGTCGGGGCCCCGAAAAGGGCAGTATTTT
v_call: TRBV7-9
d_call: NA
clone_size: few
j_call: TRBJ2-3

cdr3_aa: CASSQEVDGSYEQYF
cdr3_nt: TGCGCCAGCAGCCAAGAAGTGGACGGCTCCTACGAGCAGTACTTC
v_call: TRBV4-3
d_call: NA
clone_size: many
j_call: TRBJ2-7

cdr3_aa: CASSLSARDTEAFF
cdr3_nt: TGTGCCAGCAGTTTATCAGCCAGGGACACTGAAGCTTTCTTT
v_call: TRBV27
d_call: NA
clone_size: NA
j_call: TRBJ1-1

cdr3_aa: CASSEVGGADTQYF
cdr3_nt: TGTGCCAGCAGCGAGGTTGGCGGTGCAGATACGCAGTATTTT
v_call: TRBV7-2
d_call: NA
clone_size: many
j_call: TRBJ2-3

cdr3_aa: CASSQIRINSPLHF
cdr3_nt: TGCGCCAGCAGCCAAATAAGAATCAATTCACCCCTCCACTTT
v_call: TRBV4-3
d_call: NA
clone_size: many
j_call: TRBJ1-6

cdr3_aa: CASSQGRGGRETQYF
cdr3_nt: TGTGCCAGCAGCCAGGGCCGCGGGGGAAGAGAGACCCAGTACTTC
v_call: TRBV7-2
d_call: TRBD2
clone_size: many
j_call: TRBJ2-5

cdr3_aa: CSARSPGAGLEKLFF
cdr3_nt: TGCAGTGCTAGATCCCCCGGGGCCGGTTTGGAAAAACTGTTTTTT
v_call: TRBV20-1
d_call: NA
clone_size: few
j_call: TRBJ1-4

cdr3_aa: CASSLSLNRDGYNEQFF
cdr3_nt: TGTGCCAGCAGCTTATCCCTGAACCGGGACGGTTACAATGAGCAGTTCTTC
v_call: TRBV11-2
d_call: NA
clone_size: few
j_call: TRBJ2-1

cdr3_aa: CASSPTYGGPHTDTQYF
cdr3_nt: TGTGCCAGTAGTCCCACGTACGGGGGGCCCCACACAGATACGCAGTATTTT
v_call: TRBV19
d_call: NA
clone_size: NA
j_call: TRBJ2-3

cdr3_aa: CASSHSDRYQETQYF
cdr3_nt: TGTGCCAGCAGCCATTCGGACAGGTACCAAGAGACCCAGTACTTC
v_call: TRBV3-1
d_call: TRBD1
clone_size: many
j_call: TRBJ2-5

cdr3_aa: CASSLGGGYSEQYF
cdr3_nt: TGTGCCAGCAGCTTAGGGGGTGGGTATAGCGAGCAGTACTTC
v_call: TRBV7-6
d_call: NA
clone_size: few
j_call: TRBJ2-7

cdr3_aa: CASSQKLAGYNEQFF
cdr3_nt: TGCGCCAGCAGCCAAAAGCTAGCGGGATACAATGAGCAGTTCTTC
v_call: TRBV4-1
d_call: TRBD2
clone_size: few
j_call: TRBJ2-1

cdr3_aa: CASSLLTAGRTDTQYF
cdr3_nt: TGTGCCAGCAGTCTTCTAACAGCGGGCCGCACAGATACGCAGTATTTT
v_call: TRBV11-2
d_call: NA
clone_size: NA
j_call: TRBJ2-3

cdr3_aa: CASSWGSGGSYEQYF
cdr3_nt: TGTGCCAGTAGTTGGGGAAGCGGGGGGAGCTACGAGCAGTACTTC
v_call: TRBV19
d_call: TRBD2
clone_size: many
j_call: TRBJ2-7

cdr3_aa: CASSSLAGEVDTQYF
cdr3_nt: TGTGCCAGCAGTTCCCTAGCGGGAGAGGTAGATACGCAGTATTTT
v_call: TRBV6-2/TRBV6-3
d_call: TRBD2
clone_size: few
j_call: TRBJ2-3

cdr3_aa: CSARDGSRANVLTF
cdr3_nt: TGCAGTGCTAGAGATGGGTCGCGGGCCAACGTCCTGACTTTC
v_call: TRBV20-1
d_call: NA
clone_size: few
j_call: TRBJ2-6

cdr3_aa: CASSRDNHYEQYF
cdr3_nt: TGTGCCAGCAGCCGGGACAACCACTACGAGCAGTACTTC
v_call: TRBV5-4
d_call: NA
clone_size: many
j_call: TRBJ2-7

cdr3_aa: CASSLEEPGAVWGEQYF
cdr3_nt: TGTGCCAGCAGTCTAGAGGAACCGGGAGCCGTTTGGGGCGAGCAGTACTTC
v_call: TRBV6-2/TRBV6-3
d_call: NA
clone_size: NA
j_call: TRBJ2-7

cdr3_aa: CASSHEGSQGYEQYF
cdr3_nt: TGCGCCAGCAGCCACGAGGGGTCCCAGGGCTACGAGCAGTACTTC
v_call: TRBV4-3
d_call: NA
clone_size: NA
j_call: TRBJ2-7